These 5 T cell receptor beta chains share one sample of origin, sequenced in a study of human T cells and chemical hapten exposure. TCRdb independently ran MiXCR on the RACE reads; one entry per CDR3 protein. The profile shows under 300,000 distinct CDR3 sequences, over 8% of them singletons. Time point reported: pre-sensitization, week 0. Stated treatment: therapeutic diphenylcyclopropenone sensitization with weekly scalp DPC. This material consisted of whole blood, taken in connection with sensitization to the hapten diphenylcyclopropenone (DPC). The receptors were gathered from a woman aged 40 to 55 with alopecia areata. Some clones in this sample may be carry-over from other donors' samples.

This chain uses TRBV29-1 with TRBJ2-3, with 9 bases aligning to TRBD1. The ends lost 6 bases at V and 8 bases at J; junction bases unmatched: 6. In germline, CDR1 is SQVTM, CDR2 ANQGSEA. The CDR3 spans 12 residues. The CDR3 DNA reads as TGCAGCGTGGGACAGGGTGGGGGTACGCAGTATTTT. It translates to CSVGQGGGTQYF.

This clonotype was counted ten times or more. The chain joins TRBV29-1 to TRBJ2-7; tentatively, D is TRBD1 (6 bases). Germline loops: CDR1 SQVTM, CDR2 ANQGSEA. The CDR3 consists of 13 residues. V was shortened by 4 bases and J by 0 bases, with 10 bases between the two germline ends. CDR3 coding DNA: TGCAGCGTTGTGGACAGATCCTCCTACGAGCAGTACTTC. Amino acid sequence: CSVVDRSSYEQYF.

The sample holds a few counts of this clonotype. The gene calls are TRBV12-3 or TRBV12-4 and TRBJ2-5; TRBD1 agrees at 7 bases. V gave up 4 bases and J gave up 9 bases; unmatched junction bases: 8. CDR3 length: 13 amino acids. The CDR3 DNA reads TGTGCCAGCAGTTGGGACAGCCCCGGGGCCCAGTACTTC. It encodes CASSWDSPGAQYF.

This sequence joins TRBV7-2 and TRBJ2-7; 10 bases map to TRBD2. In germline, CDR1 is SGHTA, CDR2 FQGNSA. V dropped 3 bases and J dropped 5; count of bases not matched to a gene: 10. The CDR3 length is 16 residues. Here the CDR3 reads CASSLTGTSDSHEQYF. As DNA, the CDR3 is TGTGCCAGCAGCTTGACCGGGACTAGCGATTCCCACGAGCAGTACTTC.

This clonotype was observed a few times. The chain is built from TRBV2 and TRBJ2-7; 7 bases are shared with TRBD2. The V gene's germline CDR1 is SNHLY and CDR2 FYNNEI. CDR3 length: 13 residues. V lost 4 bases and J lost 5; bases outside the gene matches: 5. CDR3 DNA sequence: TGTGCCAGCAGTGGCTGGGGAGGGCACGAGCAGTACTTC. Protein: CASSGWGGHEQYF.